Shown below are 14 T cell receptor beta chains from a single sample sequenced in a study of blood T cell repertoires in COVID-19. Method: immunoSEQ multiplex PCR; TCRdb's copy keeps in-frame clones and lacks some. The top ten hold approximately 1% of the sample, which has some 380,000 clones, roughly 86% seen once. The sequenced sample was peripheral blood. These receptors all come from a human donor with acute or convalescent COVID-19. The donor label of this sample is uncertain.

J is TRBJ2-2 and V is TRBV5-4; the D gene is possibly TRBD1 (6 bases). V was cut by 1 base and J by 4 bases, with 11 bases left in between. This CDR3 has 15 residues. Per the germline V gene, CDR1 is SGHNT and CDR2 is YYREEE (reference sequence). CDR3 bases: TGTGCCAGCAGCTTGATGGGACAACGCACCGGGGAGCTGTTTTTT. It codes for CASSLMGQRTGELFF.

V usage is TRBV4-1 and J usage is TRBJ1-1; D gene uncertain. This CDR3 is built from 14 residues. V was clipped by 9 bases and J by 7 bases, with 21 bases between them. Germline V gene lookup returns CDR1 MGHRA and CDR2 YSYEKL. CDR3: CARARWSRSFEAFF. For the CDR3, the DNA is TGCGCCAGGGCCCGGTGGAGCCGAAGTTTTGAAGCTTTCTTT.

The gene calls are TRBV12-3 or TRBV12-4 and TRBJ2-1, with D perhaps TRBD1 (5 bases). V shed 6 bases and J shed 4 bases, with 10 bases lying between them. The CDR3 loop spans 13 amino acids. CDR3 nucleotide sequence: TGTGCCAGCAGATCTCAGGGTTACAATGAGCAGTTCTTC. This codes for CASRSQGYNEQFF.

The J gene is TRBJ2-1, the V gene TRBV11-2; possibly TRBD1 for D (6 bases). The V gene's germline CDR1 is SGHAT and CDR2 FQNNGV. The ends were cut back, 1 base at V and 9 bases at J, with 7 bases in the middle. The CDR3 totals 12 residues. This chain's CDR3 is CASSLGGGEQFF. CDR3 sequence (DNA): TGTGCCAGCAGCTTAGGAGGGGGTGAGCAGTTCTTC. The full variable domain, in which reference TRBV11-2 and TRBJ2-1 provide the parts outside the CDR3, is EAGVAQSPRYKIIEKRQSVAFWCNPISGHATLYWYQQILGQGPKLLIQFQNNGVVDDSQLPKDRFSAERLKGVDSTLKIQPAKLEDSAVYLCASSLGGGEQFFGPGTRLTVL.

Written as DNA, the CDR3 is TGTGCCAGCTCACCCCTATCCAGGACACCTAAACGGGATGGCTACACCTTC. This gives the protein CASSPLSRTPKRDGYTF. The chain carries TRBV18 and TRBJ1-2, with a tentative D call TRBD1 (5 bases). CDR1 KGHSH and CDR2 LQKENI come from the germline V gene. The V end was cut by 3 bases, the J end by 6 bases, with 23 bases between. There are 17 residues in the CDR3.

This clone was detected only a few times. J is TRBJ2-7 and V is TRBV30; D might be TRBD1 (6 bases). Germline V CDR1 and CDR2: GTSNPN, SVGIG (reference sequence). The germline V and J ends were trimmed by 8 bases and 4 bases, with 15 bases remaining between them. The CDR3 runs 12 residues. The CDR3 reads CAGTGLSYEQYF. The CDR3 DNA is TGTGCCGGTACAGGGCTTAGTTACGAGCAGTACTTC. Based on the CDR3 plus reference TRBV30 and TRBJ2-7, the full variable domain is SQTIHQWPATLVQPVGSPLSLECTVEGTSNPNLYWYRQAAGRGLQLLFYSVGIGQISSEVPQNLSASRPQDRQFILSSKKLLLSDSGFYLCAGTGLSYEQYFGPGTRLTVT.

This clone has just one count. The rearrangement uses TRBV6-5 and TRBJ1-2; the D gene is possibly TRBD1 (5 bases). Looked up from germline, CDR1 is MNHEY and CDR2 is SVGAGI. The CDR3 covers 13 residues. Trimming stripped 5 bases from V and 4 bases from J, with 11 bases between. As DNA, the CDR3 is TGTGCCAGCAGTCCCAGGGAGGGCTATGGCTACACCTTC. Protein product: CASSPREGYGYTF.

The chain links TRBV10-1 to TRBJ1-2, with D possibly being TRBD1 (6 bases). Trimming cost V 2 bases and J 5 bases, with 15 bases left between them. Germline-derived CDR1 and CDR2 are WNHNN and SYGVQD (reference sequence). This CDR3 is 15 amino acids long. Here the CDR3 reads CASSENTGYEYGYTF. The CDR3 coding sequence is TGCGCCAGCAGTGAGAACACAGGGTACGAGTATGGCTACACCTTC.

This clone has more than one count but fewer than ten. The genes are TRBV2 and TRBJ1-1, with D possibly TRBD1 on 5 matching bases. Germline values: CDR1 SNHLY, CDR2 FYNNEI. This CDR3 region has 16 residues. V dropped 2 bases and J dropped 4 bases, with 17 bases sitting between them. For the CDR3, the DNA is TGTGCCAGCAGTGAACGGGCAGCCGGAAGGGGCACTGAAGCTTTCTTT. Protein sequence: CASSERAAGRGTEAFF.

The chain recombines TRBV6-2 or TRBV6-3 with TRBJ1-5, with a tentative D call TRBD1 (6 bases). This CDR3 spans 16 amino acids. Trimming cost V 5 bases and J 6 bases, with 20 bases left between them. The germline V gene has CDR1 MNHEY and CDR2 SVGEGT. The CDR3 DNA is TGTGCCAGCAGTAGACCACAGGGATCTGGAGGTCAGCCCCAGCATTTT. This sequence encodes CASSRPQGSGGQPQHF.

The rearrangement uses TRBV19 and TRBJ2-6; D remains unclear. The CDR3 sequence is 15 residues long. V shed 8 bases and J shed 1 base, with 12 bases lying between them. Germline assignment: CDR1 LNHDA and CDR2 SQIVND (reference sequence). CDR3 loop: CASFDPASGANVLTF. The CDR3 nucleotides read TGTGCCAGTTTCGACCCAGCGTCTGGGGCCAACGTCCTGACTTTC.

The sample holds a few counts of this clone. V is TRBV2 and J is TRBJ1-3; D ambiguous. Trimming shortened V by 1 base and J by 2 bases, and 12 bases separated the two germline ends. The CDR3 spans 16 residues. Germline V gene lookup returns CDR1 SNHLY and CDR2 FYNNEI. The CDR3 region has the DNA TGTGCCAGCAGTGAAGAGAGAACAGCTGCTGGAAACACCATATATTTT. This gives the protein CASSEERTAAGNTIYF.

The chain has TRBV3-1 (or the pseudogene TRBV3-2) and TRBJ1-1; 7 bases match TRBD1. Germline CDR1 and CDR2: LGHDT and YNNKEL (reference sequence). With V trimmed by 4 bases and J by 9 bases, 5 bases remained unmatched. The length of the CDR3 is 12 residues. CDR3 sequence (DNA): TGTGCCAGCAGCCTCCGGGACAGTAAAGCTTTCTTT. Its translation is CASSLRDSKAFF.

This chain uses TRBV5-6 with TRBJ2-1, with D perhaps matching TRBD2 (5 bases). The germline V gene encodes CDR1 SGHDT and CDR2 YYEEEE. V was cut by 3 bases and J by 2 bases, with 12 bases left in between. This CDR3 region has 15 residues. CDR3 in amino acids: CASSSEREPYNEQFF. DNA of the CDR3: TGTGCCAGCAGCTCCGAGAGGGAGCCCTACAATGAGCAGTTCTTC.